These T cell receptor beta chains were read from a single sample in a study of STAT3 mutations in large granular lymphocyte leukemia. TCRdb keeps only in-frame clones here, not all; method: immunoSEQ multiplex PCR. Among approximately 5,400 clones listed, around 48% were seen once. What was sequenced was peripheral blood mononuclear cells. The receptors come from a woman aged 65 to 85 with T-cell large granular lymphocyte leukemia. Some clones in this sample may be carry-over from other donors' samples. Each CDR3 is given with its conserved first and last residue. Each record gives: CDR3 protein, CDR3 DNA, J gene, V gene, clone size, D gene. A D gene is named only where the DNA matches it firmly. Size is omitted from some rows. Given values are once, few, many or a class for expanded clones.

CDR3: CAWSTGTAAFF
DNA: TGTGCCTGGAGTACGGGGACGGCAGCTTTCTTT
J: TRBJ1-1
V: TRBV30
size: few
D: .

CDR3: CASSYALAYEQYF
DNA: TGTGCCAGCAGTTACGCCCTAGCCTACGAGCAGTACTTC
J: TRBJ2-7
V: TRBV6-6
size: few
D: .

CDR3: CAWGVGGSNYGYTF
DNA: TGTGCCTGGGGCGTGGGGGGCAGCAACTATGGCTACACCTTC
J: TRBJ1-2
V: TRBV30
size: .
D: .

CDR3: CASSQTDRGYGYTF
DNA: TGTGCCAGCAGTCAAACGGACAGGGGCTATGGCTACACCTTC
J: TRBJ1-2
V: TRBV6-1
size: .
D: TRBD1

CDR3: CASSYAGTSAAYEQYF
DNA: TGTGCCAGCAGTTACGCCGGGACTAGCGCCGCCTACGAGCAGTACTTC
J: TRBJ2-7
V: TRBV6-5
size: .
D: TRBD2

CDR3: CAWSVRGLPRGEQYF
DNA: TGTGCCTGGAGTGTAAGGGGGCTGCCGCGAGGGGAGCAGTACTTC
J: TRBJ2-7
V: TRBV30
size: few
D: TRBD1

CDR3: CSARDANQPQHF
DNA: TGCAGCGCTCGGGACGCCAATCAGCCCCAGCATTTT
J: TRBJ1-5
V: TRBV29-1
size: .
D: .

CDR3: CASSWGLAEDNEQFF
DNA: TGCGCCAGCAGCTGGGGACTAGCAGAGGACAATGAGCAGTTCTTC
J: TRBJ2-1
V: TRBV5-1
size: few
D: TRBD2

CDR3: CASSLDGRNWEQFF
DNA: TGCGCCAGCAGCTTGGACGGCCGAAATTGGGAGCAGTTCTTC
J: TRBJ2-1
V: TRBV5-1
size: few
D: .

CDR3: CASRRSGYGYTF
DNA: TGCGCCAGCAGACGGTCCGGTTATGGCTACACCTTC
J: TRBJ1-2
V: TRBV4-1
size: .
D: .

CDR3: CASSLERTRQGREAFF
DNA: TGCGCCAGCAGCTTGGAAAGGACAAGGCAAGGAAGAGAAGCTTTCTTT
J: TRBJ1-1
V: TRBV5-1
size: .
D: .

CDR3: CASSEPGGTQYF
DNA: TGCGCCAGCAGCGAGCCCGGGGGGACCCAGTACTTC
J: TRBJ2-5
V: TRBV10-2
size: .
D: .

CDR3: CAWSVWGNTEAFF
DNA: TGTGCCTGGAGTGTTTGGGGAAACACTGAAGCTTTCTTT
J: TRBJ1-1
V: TRBV30
size: .
D: .

CDR3: CASSLDSSSYEQYF
DNA: TGCGCCAGCAGCTTGGATTCTAGTTCCTACGAGCAGTACTTC
J: TRBJ2-7
V: TRBV5-1
size: few
D: .

CDR3: CASSSGPGTDQPQHF
DNA: TGTGCCAGCAGCTCCGGGCCAGGGACGGATCAGCCCCAGCATTTT
J: TRBJ1-5
V: TRBV5-4
size: .
D: .